These 27 T cell receptor beta chains were sequenced from one sample in a study of control samples from healthy donors and cancer patients (dated by TCRdb to about 2020). The method was the immunoSEQ multiplex PCR assay. In its TCRdb copy, this immuneACCESS table keeps in-frame sequences only and misses some clones. Where compared with another copy, unresolved V genes explain less than half of these, and the others have no known cause. The sample table shows about 120,000 clones, and about 94% are seen once. More than 2% of the sample comes from the top ten. The sequenced sample consisted of blood. All receptors derive from a man aged 25 to 40 in good health.

The chain joins TRBV21-1 to TRBJ2-6; the table's D gene call, TRBD1, was not cross checked with the DNA. TRBV21-1 has pseudogene status. This CDR3 region has 18 residues. The CDR3 coding sequence is TGTGCCAGCAGCAAAGGGGGACAGGACCGCTCTGGGGCCAACGTCCTGACTTTC. Residues: CASSKGGQDRSGANVLTF.

V and J are TRBV6-5 and TRBJ1-1; D possibly corresponds to TRBD1 (5 bases). CDR1 is MNHEY, CDR2 SVGAGI, per germline. V was clipped by 0 bases and J by 8 bases, with 19 bases between them. CDR3 size: 16 residues. Here the CDR3 reads CASSYSIVYRSFEAFF. The DNA of the CDR3 is TGTGCCAGCAGTTACTCGATAGTATACAGGTCCTTCGAAGCTTTCTTT.

The genes are TRBV27 and TRBJ1-2, with D tentatively TRBD1 (5 bases). In germline, CDR1 is MNHEY, CDR2 SMNVEV (reference sequence). This CDR3 contains 17 residues. The V gene lost 6 bases and the J gene lost 8 bases, with 28 bases spanning the gap. CDR3 bases: TGTGCCAGCAGACCTACGGGACCCCTCGGTAAGAGTGGAGGCTACACCTTC. It specifies CASRPTGPLGKSGGYTF.

This chain connects TRBV28 to TRBJ2-7, with 9 nucleotides matching TRBD1. The ends lost 4 bases at V and 2 bases at J; junction bases unmatched: 6. The CDR3 runs 15 residues. CDR1 and CDR2 from the germline V gene are MDHEN and SYDVKM. The CDR3 sequence is CASSSGQGQAYEQYF. The CDR3 DNA reads TGTGCCAGCAGTTCGGGACAGGGTCAAGCCTACGAGCAGTACTTC.

The CDR3 protein is CASSEGQGIHGYTF. The CDR3 DNA sequence: TGTGCCAGCAGCGAAGGACAGGGAATTCATGGCTACACCTTC. The chain combines TRBV9 with TRBJ1-2, with 8 bases aligning to TRBD1. The trim removed 3 bases at V and 6 bases at J, leaving 7 bases unmatched. This CDR3 region has 14 residues. Germline CDR1 SGDLS, CDR2 YYNGEE.

This clone was seen only once. This chain uses TRBV25-1 with TRBJ1-3; 11 bases are a match to TRBD1. Germline CDR1 MGHDK, CDR2 SYGVNS. This CDR3 is 17 amino acids long. The V gene end was trimmed by 3 bases and the J gene end by 2 bases; junction bases not matched to a gene: 6. The CDR3 nucleotides are TGTGCCAGCAGTGACTCGACGGGACAGGGGGCTGGAAACACCATATATTTT. Translating it yields CASSDSTGQGAGNTIYF.

This chain joins TRBV7-3 and TRBJ1-1, with TRBD1 as a possible D gene (5 bases). Germline-derived CDR1 and CDR2 are SGHTA and FQGTGA. Trimming left V 5 bases short and J 4 bases short, with 14 bases between. The CDR3 is 14 amino acids. CDR3 residues: CASSPGGGSTEAFF. The CDR3 DNA sequence: TGTGCCAGCAGCCCCGGGGGGGGAAGCACTGAAGCTTTCTTT.

The chain uses TRBV28 and TRBJ1-3, with D perhaps matching TRBD1 (6 bases). The CDR3 has 15 residues. The V end lost 2 bases, the J end lost 7 bases, and 15 bases lay between the germline ends. The germline V gene has CDR1 MDHEN and CDR2 SYDVKM. CDR3: CASSLGTNQGNTIYF. CDR3 bases: TGTGCCAGCAGTTTAGGGACGAACCAGGGGAACACCATATATTTT. Based on the CDR3 plus reference TRBV28 and TRBJ1-3, the full variable domain is DVKVTQSSRYLVKRTGEKVFLECVQDMDHENMFWYRQDPGLGLRLIYFSYDVKMKEKGDIPEGYSVSREKKERFSLILESASTNQTSMYLCASSLGTNQGNTIYFGEGSWLTVV.

The chain carries TRBV18 and TRBJ2-7, with D perhaps TRBD2 (5 bases). The CDR3 length is 14 residues. V lost 2 bases, J lost 2 bases, and 10 bases lay in between. CDR1 and CDR2 (germline): KGHSH, LQKENI. CDR3 DNA: TGTGCCAGCTCACCAAACCCGGGGACCTACGAGCAGTACGTC. This sequence encodes CASSPNPGTYEQYV.

The chain recombines TRBV5-6 with TRBJ2-5, with D tentatively TRBD2 (6 bases). The CDR3 is 15 residues long. Germline CDR1 reads SGHDT; CDR2 reads YYEEEE. The ends were cut back, 2 bases at V and 1 base at J, with 12 bases in the middle. For the CDR3, the DNA is TGTGCCAGCAGCTTCGACGGGGGAGGCCAAGAGACCCAGTACTTC. Translated: CASSFDGGGQETQYF.

V and J are TRBV19 and TRBJ1-2; 11 nucleotides agree with TRBD1. Germline CDR1 LNHDA, CDR2 SQIVND (reference sequence). The CDR3 runs to 15 residues. V was pared by 5 bases and J by 7 bases, with 9 bases of the junction left unmatched. DNA of the CDR3: TGTGCCAGTAGTCCGCGGACAGGGGGCGAGAGTGGCTACACCTTC. This sequence encodes CASSPRTGGESGYTF.

The chain employs TRBV7-9 and TRBJ2-5, with TRBD2 matching over 10 bases. Germline V CDR1 and CDR2: SEHNR, FQNEAQ (reference sequence). The V segment lost 5 bases and the J segment 3 bases; nucleotides outside the gene matches: 12. The CDR3 spans 17 residues. The CDR3 reads CASSGAPSGGKKETQYF. CDR3 nucleotides: TGTGCCAGCAGCGGGGCACCTAGCGGGGGTAAGAAAGAGACCCAGTACTTC.

The V and J genes are TRBV9 and TRBJ2-7; 8 positions match TRBD2. The CDR3 runs 15 residues. The germline CDR1 and CDR2 sequences are SGDLS and YYNGEE. V was pared by 0 bases and J by 3 bases, with 5 bases of the junction left unmatched. The CDR3 sequence is CASSVETSVIYEQYF. The CDR3, as DNA: TGTGCCAGCAGCGTAGAGACTAGCGTTATCTACGAGCAGTACTTC.

The CDR3 DNA sequence: TGTGCCAGCAGTGAGGAATGGAGCACTGAAGCTTTCTTT. Protein product: CASSEEWSTEAFF. The rearrangement uses TRBV2 and TRBJ1-1; unclear D gene. Trimming removed 3 bases at V and 4 bases at J, with 9 bases between. CDR3 length equals 13 residues. From germline, CDR1 is SNHLY and CDR2 FYNNEI.

The gene calls are TRBV5-1 and TRBJ1-4; D possibly corresponds to TRBD1 (6 bases). The germline V gene encodes CDR1 SGHRS and CDR2 YFSETQ. The CDR3 runs 16 residues. The germline V and J ends were trimmed by 4 bases and 8 bases, with 21 bases remaining between them. Written as DNA, the CDR3 is TGCGCCAGCAGCGCGCCCGAACAGGGAGCGCGGGAAAAACTGTTTTTT. Protein product: CASSAPEQGAREKLFF.

This chain uses TRBV21-1 with TRBJ1-3; TRBD1 was called by the table and not checked on the DNA. TRBV21-1 is described as a pseudogene. The CDR3 runs 16 residues. CDR3 sequence (DNA): TGTGCCAGCAGCAATGGGGCGCCCAGCTCAGGAAACACCATATATTTT. Residues: CASSNGAPSSGNTIYF.

V gene TRBV5-6 combines with J gene TRBJ2-4; D possibly uses TRBD1 or TRBD2 (6 bases each). Germline V gene data show CDR1 as SGHDT and CDR2 as YYEEEE. This CDR3 has 15 amino acids. V was trimmed by 0 bases and J by 3 bases, leaving 10 bases between them. CDR3 loop: CASSLVEGGKNIQYF. For the CDR3, the DNA is TGTGCCAGCAGCTTGGTTGAGGGGGGCAAAAACATTCAGTACTTC.

This clone was counted once. The chain is built from TRBV2 and TRBJ2-2; D is unclear. The V end was cut by 7 bases, the J end by 7 bases, with 16 bases between. The CDR3 is 14 residues long. Germline-derived CDR1 and CDR2 are SNHLY and FYNNEI. This CDR3 reads CASNGLGSLGELFF. CDR3 nucleotide sequence: TGTGCCAGCAATGGCCTTGGGTCGCTCGGGGAGCTGTTTTTT.

The rearrangement uses TRBV10-3 and TRBJ1-6; TRBD1 agrees at 9 bases. Per germline, CDR1 ENHRY and CDR2 SYGVKD. The CDR3 has 13 residues. V lost 11 bases, J lost 8 bases, and 7 bases stayed unmatched. CDR3 in amino acids: CAGRQGVDSPLHF. Written as DNA, the CDR3 is TGTGCCGGGCGACAGGGGGTGGATTCACCCCTCCACTTT.

The rearrangement links TRBV7-3 to TRBJ2-3, with 7 bases that match TRBD1. CDR1 is SGHTA and CDR2 is FQGTGA in the germline V gene. V lost 5 bases, J lost 4 bases, and 9 bases stayed unmatched. The CDR3 covers 15 residues. CDR3 nucleotides: TGTGCCAGCAGCAATGATCTCACAGGGGCAGATACGCAGTATTTT. Protein: CASSNDLTGADTQYF.

The V gene is TRBV7-2, the J gene TRBJ1-2; possible D gene TRBD1, 5 bases. The CDR3 length is 17 residues. Germline CDR1 is SGHTA and CDR2 is FQGNSA. The ends were cut back, 6 bases at V and 0 bases at J, with 20 bases in the middle. CDR3 sequence reads: CASRATLQGSANYGYTF. For the CDR3, the DNA is TGTGCCAGCAGGGCCACACTGCAGGGTTCGGCTAACTATGGCTACACCTTC.

V is TRBV28 and J is TRBJ1-5; D is undetermined. The length of the CDR3 is 12 residues. Germline V CDR1 and CDR2: MDHEN, SYDVKM. Trimming took 6 bases from V and 4 from J, leaving 7 bases between them. This CDR3 is CASSPPNQPQHF. The DNA of the CDR3 is TGTGCCAGCAGCCCCCCTAATCAGCCCCAGCATTTT.

The chain recombines TRBV5-1 with TRBJ1-6; D is undetermined. Germline loops: CDR1 SGHRS, CDR2 YFSETQ. V was shortened by 1 base and J by 0 bases, with 11 bases between the two germline ends. CDR3 length: 17 amino acids. The CDR3 coding sequence is TGCGCCAGCAGCTTGAAAGGGCTGAGCTCCTATAATTCACCCCTCCACTTT. This gives the protein CASSLKGLSSYNSPLHF.

This chain joins TRBV6-7 and TRBJ2-7; D might be TRBD1 or TRBD2, each matching 5 bases. TRBV6-7 is filed as an ORF, its function uncertain. The CDR3 has 11 amino acids. Trimming removed 6 bases at V and 12 bases at J, with 15 bases between. CDR3 sequence (DNA): TGTGCCAGCAGCCCGAAGCCCGGGGCGTACTTC. It is translated as CASSPKPGAYF.

V and J are TRBV5-6 and TRBJ2-5; D is undetermined. This CDR3 contains 15 residues. Per germline, CDR1 SGHDT and CDR2 YYEEEE. Trimming pared 0 bases from V and 0 bases from J, leaving 9 bases between. CDR3 protein: CASSLAWPYQETQYF. The CDR3 region has the DNA TGTGCCAGCAGCTTGGCCTGGCCGTACCAAGAGACCCAGTACTTC.

The genes are TRBV14 and TRBJ1-4, with no clear D. Germline CDR1 is SGHDN and CDR2 is FVKESK. V lost 4 bases to trimming and J lost 0 bases, with 9 bases between them. This CDR3 is 15 amino acids long. The CDR3 nucleotides are TGTGCCAGCAGCCGCGGATACCCAACTAATGAAAAACTGTTTTTT. Its protein product is CASSRGYPTNEKLFF.

The J gene is TRBJ1-1, the V gene TRBV5-6, with D tentatively TRBD1 (6 bases). Trimming stripped 1 base from V and 1 base from J, with 11 bases between. The CDR3 runs to 15 residues. Germline lookup yields CDR1 SGHDT and CDR2 YYEEEE. The CDR3 nucleotides read TGTGCCAGCAGCTTGCCGCGACAGGCGAACACTGAAGCTTTCTTT. This codes for CASSLPRQANTEAFF.